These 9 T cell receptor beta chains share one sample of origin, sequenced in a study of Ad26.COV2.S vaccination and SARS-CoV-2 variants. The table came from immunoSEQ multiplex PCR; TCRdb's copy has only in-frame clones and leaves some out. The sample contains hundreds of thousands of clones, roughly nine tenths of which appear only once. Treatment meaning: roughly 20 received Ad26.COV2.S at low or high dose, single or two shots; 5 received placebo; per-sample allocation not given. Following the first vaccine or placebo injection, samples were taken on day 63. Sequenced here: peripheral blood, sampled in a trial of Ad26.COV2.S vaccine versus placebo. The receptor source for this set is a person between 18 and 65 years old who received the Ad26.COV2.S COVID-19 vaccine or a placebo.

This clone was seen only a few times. The CDR3 DNA reads as TGTGCCAGCAGCTTGGGAAGGGGGGATGGCTACACCTTC. Its translation: CASSLGRGDGYTF. The chain has TRBV5-6 and TRBJ1-2, with D possibly matching TRBD1 (6 bases). The CDR3 length is 13 residues. Germline V gene data show CDR1 as SGHDT and CDR2 as YYEEEE. The V and J ends lost 0 bases and 6 bases respectively, with 9 bases between them.

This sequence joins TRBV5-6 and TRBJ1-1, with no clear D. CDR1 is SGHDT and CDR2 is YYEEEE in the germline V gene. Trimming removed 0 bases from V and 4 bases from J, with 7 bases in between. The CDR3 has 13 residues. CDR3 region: CASSLGSGTEAFF. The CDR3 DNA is TGTGCCAGCAGCTTGGGCTCTGGCACTGAAGCTTTCTTT.

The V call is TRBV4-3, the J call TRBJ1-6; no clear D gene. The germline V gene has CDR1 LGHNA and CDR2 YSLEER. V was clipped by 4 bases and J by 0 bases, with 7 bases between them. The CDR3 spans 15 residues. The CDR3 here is CASSPQSSYNSPLHF. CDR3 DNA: TGCGCCAGCAGCCCGCAAAGCTCCTATAATTCACCCCTCCACTTT.

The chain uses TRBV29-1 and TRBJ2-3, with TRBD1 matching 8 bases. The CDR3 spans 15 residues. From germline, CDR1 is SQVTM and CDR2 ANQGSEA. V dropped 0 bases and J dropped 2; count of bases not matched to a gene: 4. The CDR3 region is CSVEDWGQVTDTQYF. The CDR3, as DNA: TGCAGCGTTGAAGATTGGGGACAGGTCACAGATACGCAGTATTTT.

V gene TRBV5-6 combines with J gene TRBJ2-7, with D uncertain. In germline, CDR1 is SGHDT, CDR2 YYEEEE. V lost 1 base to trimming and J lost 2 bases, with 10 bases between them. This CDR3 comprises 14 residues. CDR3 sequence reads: CASSLLGQTYEQYV. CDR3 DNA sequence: TGTGCCAGCAGCTTGTTAGGTCAGACCTACGAGCAGTACGTC.

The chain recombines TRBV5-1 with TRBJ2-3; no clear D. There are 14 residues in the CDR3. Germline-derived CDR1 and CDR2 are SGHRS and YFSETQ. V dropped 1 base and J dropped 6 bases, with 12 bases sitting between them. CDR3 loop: CASSLTASGDTQYF. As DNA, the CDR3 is TGCGCCAGCAGCTTGACGGCTAGTGGGGATACGCAGTATTTT.

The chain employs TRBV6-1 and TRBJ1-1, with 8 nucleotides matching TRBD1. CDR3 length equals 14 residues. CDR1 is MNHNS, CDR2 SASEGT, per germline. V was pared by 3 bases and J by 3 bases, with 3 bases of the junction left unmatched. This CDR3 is CASSDRQGHTEAFF. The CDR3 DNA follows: TGTGCCAGCAGTGACAGACAGGGGCACACTGAAGCTTTCTTT.

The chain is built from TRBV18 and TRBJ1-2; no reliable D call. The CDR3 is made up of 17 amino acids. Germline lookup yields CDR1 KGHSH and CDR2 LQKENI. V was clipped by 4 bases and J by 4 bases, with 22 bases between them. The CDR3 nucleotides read TGTGCCAGCTCACAGGGCCCGAGTGTGAGTTTAGGCTATGGCTACACCTTC. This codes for CASSQGPSVSLGYGYTF. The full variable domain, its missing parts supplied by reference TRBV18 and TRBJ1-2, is NAGVMQNPRHLVRRRGQEARLRCSPMKGHSHVYWYRQLPEEGLKFMVYLQKENIIDESGMPKERFSAEFPKEGPSILRIQQVVRGDSAAYFCASSQGPSVSLGYGYTFGSGTRLTVV.

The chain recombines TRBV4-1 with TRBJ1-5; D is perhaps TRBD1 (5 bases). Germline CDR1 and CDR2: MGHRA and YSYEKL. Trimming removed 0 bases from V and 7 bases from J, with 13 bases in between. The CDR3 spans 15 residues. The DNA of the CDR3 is TGCGCCAGCAGCCAAGATCGAGGGGTCCGGCAGCCCCAGCATTTT. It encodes CASSQDRGVRQPQHF.